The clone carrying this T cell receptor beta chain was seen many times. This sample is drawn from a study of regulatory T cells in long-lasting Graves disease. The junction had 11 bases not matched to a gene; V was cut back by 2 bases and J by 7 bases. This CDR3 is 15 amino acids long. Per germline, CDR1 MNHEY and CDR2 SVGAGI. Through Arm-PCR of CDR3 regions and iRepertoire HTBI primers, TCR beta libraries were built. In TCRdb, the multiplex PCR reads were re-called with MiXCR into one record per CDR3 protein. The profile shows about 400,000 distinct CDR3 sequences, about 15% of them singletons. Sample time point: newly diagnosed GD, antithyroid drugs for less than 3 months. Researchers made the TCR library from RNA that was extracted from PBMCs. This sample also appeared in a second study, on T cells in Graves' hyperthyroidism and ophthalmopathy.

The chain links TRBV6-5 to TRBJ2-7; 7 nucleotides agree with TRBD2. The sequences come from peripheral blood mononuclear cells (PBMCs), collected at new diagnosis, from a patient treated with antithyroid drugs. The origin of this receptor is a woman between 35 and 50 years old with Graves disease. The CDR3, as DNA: TGTGCCAGCAGTTACGGGTCGACACCGGGGGGAGAGCAGTACTTC. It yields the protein CASSYGSTPGGEQYF.